The present T cell receptor (beta chain) was sequenced within a study of tumor-infiltrating lymphocytes in oesophageal squamous cell carcinoma. This clonotype is labeled as medium-sized. MiXCR was run by TCRdb on the PCR reads, yielding one entry per CDR3 protein. Among thousands of distinct CDR3 sequences listed, approximately 14% were seen once. Sequencing was performed on normal esophageal tissue next to the tumor. The TCR originated in a male donor with esophageal squamous cell carcinoma.

This chain's CDR3 is CASSSLTGLSYEQYF. The CDR3 region has the DNA TGTGCCAGCAGCTCCTTAACGGGGCTCTCCTACGAGCAGTACTTC. V is TRBV11-1 and J is TRBJ2-7; possibly TRBD1 or TRBD2 for D (5 bases each). The V gene's germline CDR1 is SGHAT and CDR2 FQDESV (reference sequence). The CDR3 length is 15 residues. V shed 4 bases and J shed 0 bases, with 13 bases lying between them.